This entry describes one T cell receptor (beta chain). The data originate from a study of blood T cell repertoires in COVID-19. The protocol was immunoSEQ multiplex PCR, while the TCRdb copy is restricted to in-frame clones and leaves out a portion. The sample lists 200,000 to 250,000 clones; about 83% were seen once. The sample was peripheral blood. This clonotype was sampled from a human donor in a cohort sampled during active COVID-19.

The CDR3 DNA reads as TGTGCCAGCAGAAGACAGGAGGTTTCGCAGTATTTT. It is translated as CASRRQEVSQYF. This chain uses TRBV5-5 with TRBJ2-3; tentatively, D is TRBD1 (6 bases). The CDR3 has 12 amino acids. Trimming pared 5 bases from V and 10 bases from J, leaving 14 bases between. Germline values: CDR1 SGHKS, CDR2 YYEKEE (reference sequence).